Sequencing of this T cell receptor (beta chain) was carried out in a study of cytomegalovirus exposure and HLA in healthy donors (dated by TCRdb to about 2017). Broadly, across the study: According to an earlier analysis of around 600 of the donors, some 180 million T cells yielded 90 million to 140 million unique TCR beta sequences and around 300 Gb of sequence data. An early release that covered about 640 HLA-typed donors contained 300 to 350 gigabases of sequencing data and approximately 85 million unique TCR sequences. Of the approximately 400 genotyped donors, 81% fell in the genetic ancestry cluster associated with self-reported Caucasian donors. The study was designed to test whether signatures of past pathogen exposure could be identified by cataloging public T cell receptors. Using immunosequencing, the study profiled T cell repertoires from approximately 700 subjects and related those repertoires to cytomegalovirus serostatus. Along with the approximately 600-subject first cohort, a separate validation cohort of some 130 different subjects was used. To predict cytomegalovirus infection status, the study combined high-throughput TCR immunosequencing, statistical association of individual TCRs with disease status, and machine learning. To study patterns of TCR occurrence, a later analysis re-analyzed previously published TCR beta repertoires from 650 to 750 donors and added high-resolution HLA genotyping. Rather than using new phenotypic data, the later analysis identified candidate immune exposures from TCR beta sequences and from how often those sequences occurred across donors. To decide whether each TCR beta V gene segment behaved as functional or pseudogenic, an earlier analysis of 587 of the donors relied on high-throughput TCR beta sequencing. Donor age, sex, ethnicity and CMV serostatus were collected together with the repertoire data. A later genetic analysis took genome-wide SNP genotypes for about three fifths of the 666 donors and used that subset as a discovery cohort. All discovery cohort repertoires had been generated on a single sequencing platform. Class I and class II HLA loci were covered by the typing at four-digit resolution. Typing coverage varied by locus: roughly 620-640 donors for A, B, C, DRB1 and DQB1; roughly 510 for DQA1; around 610 for DPA1; about 450 for DPB1. Four to six DR-DQ haplotypes were handled as single units for association and clustering, since linkage in the cohort was strong. Among around 400 genotyped donors of the cohort, an average of around 240,000 unique TCR beta nucleotide sequences was sequenced per donor, of which about 18% were non-productive.

Library prep was done by the immunoSEQ multiplex PCR assay. For the multiplex PCR, a mixture combining 60 forward primers for TCR Vbeta segments and 13 reverse primers for TCR Jbeta segments was used. Amplification of the CDR3 region of rearranged TCR beta genes was performed with a multiplex PCR assay on genomic DNA. Amplified TCR beta libraries were sequenced as 87-base-pair reads on the Illumina HiSeq System. The published analysis was carried out like this. Across the 670 or so repertoires, a later analysis counted some 81 million unique TCR beta chains, roughly 11 million of which were shared by at least two donors. Raw reads were error-corrected and collapsed into unique sequences by a nearest-neighbor algorithm in which closely related sequences were merged to remove PCR and sequencing errors. To assign V, D and J gene segments, CDR3 sequences were aligned to IMGT reference sequences. Each retained sequence needed at least a six-nucleotide match to both a V gene segment and a J gene segment. A rearrangement was called productive if the CDR3 had no stop codons and remained in frame with V and J, and every other rearrangement was called non-productive. Following IMGT convention, CDR3 was defined as the stretch from the second conserved V-encoded cysteine up to the conserved J-encoded phenylalanine. The earlier analysis of 587 of the donors excluded sequences that lacked an unambiguous match to a single V gene segment. An earlier analysis of several hundred of the donors classified V segments as functional when productive rearrangements were above 56.7% and as segregating when the standard deviation between donors was above 5%. A statistical classification framework was built to diagnose cytomegalovirus status from the catalog of TCR beta chain sequences. In a later analysis, TCR nucleotide sequences were compared against IMGT/GENE-DB human TR gene sequences so that V and J genes could be assigned. In a later analysis, CDR3 sequences and most-parsimonious VDJ recombination scenarios were assigned using the TCRdist pipeline. A later analysis defined each TCR beta chain by its CDR3 amino acid sequence plus V-gene family, and excluded reads lacking a unique V-gene family. A later analysis removed several hundred highly shared, low-generation-probability nucleotide sequences to deal with suspected cross-contamination and a sequencing artifact. In a later analysis, a clonal expansion index was calculated for each public chain from normalized within-repertoire ranks of inferred template counts. A later analysis computed generation probabilities with a VDJ recombination model fitted to out-of-frame rearrangements, and checked the results against IGoR. In a later analysis, TCR-TCR, TCR-HLA and TCR-CMV co-occurrence was scored with hypergeometric tests, and a repertoire-size bias correction was applied to TCR pairs. False discovery rates were estimated in a later analysis by permuting HLA or CMV assignments 20 times. In a later analysis, co-occurring TCRs were grouped with DBSCAN, and TCRdist sequence similarity was added when clustering was performed within HLA-allele-positive subsets. Repertoires with fewer than 30,000 or more than 120,000 public chains were left out of co-occurrence clustering, as were four to six repertoires with anomalous nucleotide sharing. The clones in this table, taken by TCRdb from immuneACCESS, are in-frame only. Not every clone is retained; where verified, under half of the shortfall comes from an unresolved V gene, and the cause of the rest is unknown. That table gives V, J and clone size, and the DNA gave D and trimming. This sample gives 200,000 or so clones in total; 60% to 80% of them show up just once. The top ten hold 1.5% to 2% of the sample.

Broader findings and caveats from the paper: In a later genetic analysis, fewer N-insertions in productive TCRs were reported among donors in an Asian-associated ancestry cluster than the approximately 630-donor mean. According to a later analysis, most CMV-associated TCR beta chains appeared to be HLA-restricted, and the HLA associations seemed to be driven largely by CMV exposure. A further reported finding was that TCR beta sequences accurately predicted the HLA-A and HLA-B alleles for most subjects in the first cohort. In vitro tests confirmed that a few of the cytomegalovirus-associated TCR beta chains recognize cytomegalovirus antigens. Some IMGT-functional V segments, including TRBV6-2 and TRBV6-3, could not be told apart with the 87-base-pair reads, so those segments were excluded. According to the authors, the approach could potentially be generalized to other disease states and immunological phenotypes. Cytomegalovirus status was reported to be diagnosed by the classifier with high specificity and sensitivity in both the original and validation cohorts. A total of 150 or so TCR beta chains were listed by the study as associated with cytomegalovirus. Because HLA typing was missing for some donors at each locus, association tests included only the typed subset. Linkage disequilibrium might explain the correlated functional status among segregating V segments, but an unknown experimental factor could not be ruled out. In an earlier analysis of more than 450 of the donors, most TCR beta V segments were observed in productive rearrangements about 87% or about 30% of the time, broadly matching IMGT annotations. In a later genetic analysis, a missense DCLRE1C variant was associated with V-gene and J-gene trimming of TCR beta chains, and the association was replicated in an independent cohort. The earlier analysis of approximately 590 of the donors excluded roughly 16 rarely observed V segments, including chromosome 9 orphons, because counts were too low. Assigning TCR associations to individual alleles was difficult when HLA alleles, especially DR and DQ, strongly co-occurred. A later analysis found that HLA-associated TCR beta chains were more clonally expanded and had lower generation probabilities than equally common non-associated chains. In a later analysis, around 15,000 TCR beta sequences were associated with specific HLA alleles at a false discovery rate of 0.05. Only TCR beta chains were sequenced in this cohort, and the absence of alpha or paired-chain data limited detectable features. Immune exposure information for the cohort was limited to CMV serostatus. While some public TCRs were present in many individuals, most TCR sequences turned up only very rarely across donors. A cluster of highly shared sequence variants was judged likely to be a technical artifact of the sequencing pipeline. In a later analysis, TCR association rates were found to vary across HLA loci, with the most associated TCRs seen for DRB1 alleles and the fewest for HLA-C alleles. The presence/absence analyses assumed that sequencing depth was roughly uniform across donors, and that assumption may not be true. A later analysis reported that several top co-occurrence clusters appeared linked to parvovirus B19, influenza, CMV and Epstein-Barr virus.

Concerning this clone: Its binding antigen is unknown. Nothing much larger sits one base from this clone, and base qualities are not available.

The cohort comprised fewer than 750 healthy bone marrow donors. At the time of sampling, all cohort members were nominally healthy, though unrecorded immune exposures were likely present. The donor tested CMV seronegative, placing the donor among the roughly 350 seronegative members of the cohort. A peripheral blood sample was provided by each donor, and peripheral blood mononuclear cells were used for TCR beta sequencing. The Qiagen DNeasy Blood Extraction Kit was used to extract genomic DNA from the blood cell samples. CDR3 length: 12 amino acids, cysteine to phenylalanine. Only the CDR3 part of the read is kept: 36 bases, read in frame from the first base. V is shortened by 8 bases, J by 4 bases, and the region joining them spans 6 bases. CDR1 and CDR2 were assigned from the germline V gene as SNHLY and FYNNEI.

The V and J genes are TRBV2 and TRBJ1-6, with the D gene uncertain. Specimen: PBMCs. The sequence was obtained from a man between 18 and 35 years old in good health and CMV-seronegative. CDR3 region: CASGLYNSPLHF. The DNA is as follows: TGTGCCAGCGGGCTTTATAATTCACCCCTCCACTTT.